The 22 T cell receptor beta chains below all came from one sample that was sequenced in a study of patients and donors after allogeneic stem cell transplantation (dated by TCRdb to the early 2020s). The method was RT-PCR. Sequencing was performed on a NextSeq 550. TCRdb handled the public reads itself, with Q25 trimming in fastp and clone calling in MiXCR, and kept productive beta chains. When rows share a CDR3 protein, they turn into one entry using the most common DNA and genes. In all, the sample holds fewer than 20,000 distinct CDR3 sequences, and 27% of those were seen once. The top ten clonotypes cover more than 30% of the sample. The sequenced sample consisted of blood, either unsorted or a sorted T cell fraction (not recorded which). The receptor set was obtained from a human donor who was either an allogeneic HSCT recipient or a stem cell or donor lymphocyte infusion donor (not recorded which). It is not recorded whose cells these are; they may come from a transplant donor.

This clonotype appeared many times. The chain is built from TRBV6-1 and TRBJ1-5; D is unclear. The CDR3 runs 14 residues. V lost 7 bases, J lost 1 base, and 11 bases lay in between. In germline, CDR1 is MNHNS, CDR2 SASEGT. DNA for the CDR3: TGTGCCAGCAAATTGGGAGCCAGCAATCAGCCCCAGCATTTT. This translates into CASKLGASNQPQHF.

This clonotype came up a few times. This chain joins TRBV7-9 and TRBJ1-1; D ambiguous. Germline CDR1 reads SEHNR; CDR2 reads FQNEAQ (reference sequence). The CDR3 length is 12 residues. V was pared by 5 bases and J by 10 bases, with 14 bases between. CDR3: CASSPPGVVAFF. The CDR3 region has the DNA TGTGCCAGCAGCCCCCCGGGTGTCGTAGCTTTCTTT.

In its sample, this clonotype ranks as large (0.1 to 1%). The chain carries TRBV24-1 and TRBJ2-1, with 9 nucleotides matching TRBD1. Unmatched junction bases numbered 8, after V lost 3 bases and J lost 6 bases. Germline V lookup: CDR1 KGHDR, CDR2 SFDVKD. CDR3 length: 16 residues. The CDR3 nucleotides are TGTGCCACCAGTGATCCGGGACAGGGAGGCACCAATGAGCAGTTCTTC. Translating gives CATSDPGQGGTNEQFF.

The chain recombines TRBV20-1 with TRBJ2-7; no clear D. The CDR3 contains 10 residues. V was cut by 0 bases and J by 4 bases, with 1 base left in between. Germline V gene sequence: CDR1 DFQATT, CDR2 SNEGSKA (reference sequence). CDR3 in DNA: TGCAGTGCTAGAGATTACGAGCAGTACTTC. Encoded protein: CSARDYEQYF.

This clonotype turned up a few times. The genes are TRBV29-1 and TRBJ1-2; 8 bases match TRBD1. This CDR3 has 14 amino acids. The germline V gene encodes CDR1 SQVTM and CDR2 ANQGSEA. V lost 4 bases and J lost 4; bases outside the gene matches: 8. The CDR3 is CSVVTGAAAYGYTF. CDR3 nucleotide sequence: TGCAGCGTTGTGACAGGGGCCGCAGCCTATGGCTACACCTTC.

This clonotype was detected a few times. The chain combines TRBV5-1 with TRBJ1-2, with D possibly matching TRBD1 (6 bases). The V gene's germline CDR1 is SGHRS and CDR2 YFSETQ. The CDR3 loop spans 16 amino acids. Trimming pared 4 bases from V and 0 bases from J, leaving 16 bases between. In DNA form, the CDR3 reads TGCGCCAGCAGCCCGAGGACAGAAAAAGCTAACTATGGCTACACCTTC. Translating it yields CASSPRTEKANYGYTF.

In this sample, this clonotype turned up a few times. The chain joins TRBV5-1 to TRBJ1-6; possibly TRBD1 for D (5 bases). V lost 2 bases and J lost 7, with 16 bases in between. Germline V gives CDR1 SGHRS, CDR2 YFSETQ. The CDR3 runs 16 residues. CDR3 in amino acids: CASSLENPGRNSPLHF. CDR3 coding DNA: TGCGCCAGCAGCTTAGAAAATCCGGGACGAAATTCACCCCTCCACTTT.

Only a few counts were recorded for this clonotype. The CDR3 sequence is CASSLNSPLHF. DNA for the CDR3: TGTGCCAGCAGCTTAAATTCACCCCTCCACTTT. The chain recombines TRBV7-2 with TRBJ1-6, with D unresolved. CDR1 and CDR2 from the germline V gene are SGHTA and FQGNSA. The CDR3 contains 11 residues. Trimming cost V 2 bases and J 7 bases, with 0 bases left between them.

There are a few counts of this clonotype. The CDR3 sequence is CASSTGGNQPQHF. The CDR3 nucleotides are TGCGCCAGCAGTACAGGGGGCAATCAGCCCCAGCATTTT. The chain combines TRBV10-2 with TRBJ1-5; 7 nucleotides align to TRBD1. CDR1 and CDR2 (germline): WSHSY, SAAADI. The V segment lost 5 bases and the J segment 2 bases; nucleotides outside the gene matches: 0. CDR3 size: 13 residues.

This chain connects TRBV6-6 to TRBJ2-2; D gene unclear. Trimming left V 6 bases short and J 4 bases short, with 15 bases between. Germline CDR1 reads MNHNY; CDR2 reads SVGAGI (reference sequence). The CDR3 has 15 residues. The CDR3 region is CASSFRTRGTGELFF. CDR3 nucleotide sequence: TGTGCCAGCAGCTTCCGGACGCGAGGCACCGGGGAGCTGTTTTTT.

This clonotype turned up a few times. This chain links TRBV13 with TRBJ1-5; no definite D call. The V gene's germline CDR1 is PRHDT and CDR2 FYEKMQ (reference sequence). Trimming pared 0 bases from V and 3 bases from J, leaving 9 bases between. The CDR3 totals 15 residues. CDR3 residues: CASSLGSRDNQPQHF. The CDR3 DNA reads TGTGCCAGCAGCTTAGGGAGTCGGGACAATCAGCCCCAGCATTTT.

The J gene is TRBJ2-3, the V gene TRBV7-6; D uncertain. Trimming took 1 base from V and 0 from J, leaving 17 bases between them. Germline V CDR1 and CDR2: SGHVS, FNYEAQ. This CDR3 spans 18 amino acids. In DNA, the CDR3 is TGTGCCAGCAGCTTAGGTGGTGAAAAGGCAACTAGCACAGATACGCAGTATTTT. Residues: CASSLGGEKATSTDTQYF.

This chain connects TRBV28 to TRBJ2-3; D gene uncertain. CDR1 and CDR2 (germline): MDHEN, SYDVKM. The CDR3 loop spans 12 amino acids. Trimming pared 6 bases from V and 5 bases from J, leaving 9 bases between. CDR3 DNA: TGTGCCAGCAGCCAACAGCGAGATACGCAGTATTTT. Translating it yields CASSQQRDTQYF.

In its sample, this clonotype was seen a few times. The genes are TRBV6-5 and TRBJ1-3; TRBD1 is a possible D gene (6 bases). The CDR3 runs 14 residues. V was shortened by 6 bases and J by 5 bases, with 14 bases between the two germline ends. The V gene's germline CDR1 is MNHEY and CDR2 SVGAGI. The CDR3: CASRSGTSRNTIYF. The CDR3 DNA follows: TGTGCCAGCAGGTCCGGGACATCAAGAAACACCATATATTTT.

This sequence joins TRBV30 and TRBJ2-2; 9 positions match TRBD2. The CDR3 spans 16 residues. CDR1 and CDR2 from the germline V gene are GTSNPN and SVGIG (reference sequence). V was clipped by 0 bases and J by 6 bases; unmatched bases: 8. CDR3 in DNA: TGTGCCTGGAGTGTAACGGGACTAGCCTTTTCCGGGGAGCTGTTTTTT. Amino acid sequence: CAWSVTGLAFSGELFF.

The chain recombines TRBV5-8 with TRBJ1-2, with 9 bases matching TRBD1. The germline CDR1 and CDR2 sequences are SGHTS and YDEGEE. The CDR3 consists of 13 residues. With 5 bases clipped from V and 5 bases from J, the junction kept 4 bases outside the gene matches. The CDR3 protein is CASSWDREYGYTF. DNA for the CDR3: TGTGCCAGCAGTTGGGACAGGGAATATGGCTACACCTTC.

V is TRBV6-5 and J is TRBJ1-5; 7 bases align to TRBD1. V was clipped by 5 bases and J by 0 bases; unmatched bases: 7. Germline values: CDR1 MNHEY, CDR2 SVGAGI. This CDR3 has 16 residues. The DNA of the CDR3 is TGTGCCAGCAGTGCACAGGGGCCCTATAGCAATCAGCCCCAGCATTTT. Its translation is CASSAQGPYSNQPQHF.

The chain combines TRBV7-9 with TRBJ1-5, with D unresolved. Germline assignment: CDR1 SEHNR and CDR2 FQNEAQ (reference sequence). The length of the CDR3 is 13 residues. V was cut by 2 bases and J by 7 bases, with 9 bases left in between. The CDR3: CASSLMGKQPQHF. The CDR3 coding sequence is TGTGCCAGCAGCTTAATGGGGAAACAGCCCCAGCATTTT.

The chain recombines TRBV18 with TRBJ1-2, with D unresolved. The CDR3 loop spans 15 amino acids. Per the germline V gene, CDR1 is KGHSH and CDR2 is LQKENI. The V gene lost 1 base and the J gene lost 8 bases, with 17 bases spanning the gap. The CDR3 spells CASSPLSVISMGYTF. In DNA, the CDR3 is TGTGCCAGCTCACCACTTTCTGTAATTTCGATGGGCTACACCTTC.

This chain connects TRBV9 to TRBJ1-2; no reliable D call. The CDR3 sequence is 15 residues long. Germline assignment: CDR1 SGDLS and CDR2 YYNGEE. Trimming took off 6 bases at V and 2 bases at J, with 17 bases between the two ends. The CDR3 sequence is CASTVGGSGNYGYTF. The CDR3, as DNA: TGTGCCAGCACCGTCGGAGGGAGCGGGAACTATGGCTACACCTTC.

The chain is built from TRBV20-1 and TRBJ2-7; D call uncertain. The germline V gene has CDR1 DFQATT and CDR2 SNEGSKA (reference sequence). Trimming pared 3 bases from V and 9 bases from J, leaving 21 bases between. This CDR3 comprises 14 residues. The DNA of the CDR3 is TGCAGTGCTAGCGTACCTCCAAACATTATGTGGCAGTACTTC. Its protein is CSASVPPNIMWQYF.

This clonotype has just a few counts. This chain joins TRBV7-9 and TRBJ1-6, with a tentative D call TRBD1 (5 bases). From germline, CDR1 is SEHNR and CDR2 FQNEAQ (reference sequence). V was trimmed by 5 bases and J by 9 bases, leaving 11 bases between them. This CDR3 region has 13 residues. The CDR3 nucleotides are TGTGCCAGCAGCCGAGCGGGGGTTTCACCCCTCCACTTT. It codes for CASSRAGVSPLHF.